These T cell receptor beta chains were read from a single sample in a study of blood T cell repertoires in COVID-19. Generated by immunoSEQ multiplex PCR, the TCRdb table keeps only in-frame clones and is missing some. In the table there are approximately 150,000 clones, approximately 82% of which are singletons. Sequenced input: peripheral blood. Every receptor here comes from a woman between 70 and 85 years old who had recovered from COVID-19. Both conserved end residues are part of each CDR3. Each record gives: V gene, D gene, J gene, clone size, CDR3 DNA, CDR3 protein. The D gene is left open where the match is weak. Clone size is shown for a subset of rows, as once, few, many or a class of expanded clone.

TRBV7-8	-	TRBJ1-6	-	TGTGCCAGCAGCTTAGGGAGTTTACGGTCACCCCTCCACTTT	CASSLGSLRSPLHF
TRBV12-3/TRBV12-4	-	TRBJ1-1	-	TGTGCCAGCACCCATACCGGGGGGACTGAAGCTTTCTTT	CASTHTGGTEAFF
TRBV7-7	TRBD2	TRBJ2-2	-	TGTGCCAGTGGGGGGGTCGCGCCGAACACCGGGGAGCTGTTTTTT	CASGGVAPNTGELFF
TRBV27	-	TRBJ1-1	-	TGTGCCAGCAGTCGCGGCACTGAAGCTTTCTTT	CASSRGTEAFF
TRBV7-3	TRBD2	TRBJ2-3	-	TGTGCCAGCAGCTTGGGGACTAGCGGAGGCACAGATACGCAGTATTTT	CASSLGTSGGTDTQYF
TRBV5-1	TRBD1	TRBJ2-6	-	TGCGCCAGCAGCCCAGGGACAGGGCCCCCTGGGGCCAACGTCCTGACTTTC	CASSPGTGPPGANVLTF
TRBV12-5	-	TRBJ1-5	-	TGTGCTAGTGGTGGGGGGTTTGGGGAGCCCCAGCATTTT	CASGGGFGEPQHF
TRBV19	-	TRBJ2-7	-	TGTGCCAGTAGTATAGGTGGCGGGGCGGGCGAGCAGTACTTC	CASSIGGGAGEQYF
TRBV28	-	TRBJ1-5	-	TGTGCCAGCAGCCCTGGAGGGGCCCTCCTTTATAGCAATCAGCCCCAGCATTTT	CASSPGGALLYSNQPQHF
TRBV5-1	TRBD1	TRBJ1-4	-	TGCGCCAGCAGCTCCGGACAGGGAGGATCGAATGAAAAACTGTTTTTT	CASSSGQGGSNEKLFF
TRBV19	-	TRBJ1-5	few	TGTGCCAGTAGTACGACCGGACTGCAGCCCCAGCATTTT	CASSTTGLQPQHF
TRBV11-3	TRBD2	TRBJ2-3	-	TGTGCCAGCAGCCGAAGCGGGACTAGCACAGATACGCAGTATTTT	CASSRSGTSTDTQYF
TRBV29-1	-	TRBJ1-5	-	TGCAGCGCCTCCGATGGAGCCCAGCCCCAGCATTTT	CSASDGAQPQHF
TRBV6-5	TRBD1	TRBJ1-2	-	TGTGCCAGCAGTTACTCGGTCCGACAGGGGAATGGCTACACCTTC	CASSYSVRQGNGYTF
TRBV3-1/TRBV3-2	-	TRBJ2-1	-	TGTGCCACCCTCGGCCCAGCGGGTGAGCAGTTCTTC	CATLGPAGEQFF
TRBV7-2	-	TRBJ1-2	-	TGTGCCAGCAGCCCCCCGGGGGGGGACTATGGCTACACCTTC	CASSPPGGDYGYTF
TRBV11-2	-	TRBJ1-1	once	TGTGCCAGCAGCTTTTTAGGGGTTAACACTGAAGCTTTCTTT	CASSFLGVNTEAFF
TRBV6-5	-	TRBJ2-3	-	TGTGCCAGCAGGTCCATAGTGGATACGCAGTATTTT	CASRSIVDTQYF
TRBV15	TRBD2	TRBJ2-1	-	TGTGCCACCAGCAGCCTAGCGGGAGGGTACAATGAGCAGTTCTTC	CATSSLAGGYNEQFF
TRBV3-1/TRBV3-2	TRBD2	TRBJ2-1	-	TGTGCCAGCAGCCCCGGGACTAGCGGGAGAGGCGAGCAGTTCTTC	CASSPGTSGRGEQFF
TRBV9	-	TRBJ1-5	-	TGTGCCAGCAGCGTAGATTCCCTGAATCAGCCCCAGCATTTT	CASSVDSLNQPQHF
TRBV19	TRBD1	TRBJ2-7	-	TGTGCCAGCCGACAGGGGGGGGCCTACGAGCAGTACTTC	CASRQGGAYEQYF
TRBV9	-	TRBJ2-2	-	TGTGCCAGCAGCACCCAAGGCGGACCCGCCGGGATGAACACCGGGGAGCTGTTTTTT	CASSTQGGPAGMNTGELFF
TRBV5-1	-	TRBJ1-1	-	TGCGCCAGCAGCTTGGTTTCCGGGAACACTGAAGCTTTCTTT	CASSLVSGNTEAFF
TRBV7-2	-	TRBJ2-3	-	TGTGCCAGCAGCCCATTAACCCAAGCCGGTACGCAGTATTTT	CASSPLTQAGTQYF
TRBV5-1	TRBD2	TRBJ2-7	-	TGCGCCAGCAGCCAAACCCCCGGGGCGGGGGGGACCTACGAGCAGTACTTC	CASSQTPGAGGTYEQYF
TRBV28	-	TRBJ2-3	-	TGTGCCAGCAGTCCCCCGGCGACTAGCACAGATACGCAGTATTTT	CASSPPATSTDTQYF
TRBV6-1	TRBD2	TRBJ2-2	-	TGTGCCAGCAGTGAAGCGGTCTTACTAGCGGGTACGAACACCGGGGAGCTGTTTTTT	CASSEAVLLAGTNTGELFF
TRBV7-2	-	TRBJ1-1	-	TGTGCCAGCAGCTTACAGGCGAACACTGAAGCTTTCTTT	CASSLQANTEAFF
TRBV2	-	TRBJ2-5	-	TGTGCCAGCACCAAGGGACTTTGGGAGACCCAGTACTTC	CASTKGLWETQYF
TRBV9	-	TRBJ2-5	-	TGTGCCAGCACCTCCGGCCCCTCCAGCGGGGAGACCCAGTACTTC	CASTSGPSSGETQYF
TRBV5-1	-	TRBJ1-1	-	TGCGCCAGCAGCTTAGGCAGGGCCACTGAAGCTTTCTTT	CASSLGRATEAFF
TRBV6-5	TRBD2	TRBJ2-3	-	TGTGCCAGCAGTTATCGGCGGGGGGGCACAGATACGCAGTATTTT	CASSYRRGGTDTQYF
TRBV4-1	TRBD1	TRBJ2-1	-	TGCGCCAGCAGCCAGGGACAGTACAATGAGCAGTTCTTC	CASSQGQYNEQFF
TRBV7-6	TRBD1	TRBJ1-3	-	TGTGCCAGCAGCCCGCAACAGGGGGCGATTGGAAACACCATATATTTT	CASSPQQGAIGNTIYF
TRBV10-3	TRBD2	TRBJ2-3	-	TGTGCCTCCGGGGGGGTCCGCACAGATACGCAGTATTTT	CASGGVRTDTQYF
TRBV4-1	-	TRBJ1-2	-	TGCGCCAGCAGCCAAGATGGCCGCTACACCTTC	CASSQDGRYTF
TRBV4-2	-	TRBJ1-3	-	TGTGCCAGCAGCCAAGGACAGACAGGAAACACCATATATTTT	CASSQGQTGNTIYF
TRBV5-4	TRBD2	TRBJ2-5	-	TGTGCCAGCAGCGGGGGGGGCTGGCGGGAGGGGGCAGAGACCCAGTACTTC	CASSGGGWREGAETQYF
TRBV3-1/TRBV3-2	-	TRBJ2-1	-	TGTGCCAGCAGCCCCTTCCCCCAGGAGGGCCCCAATGAGCAGTTCTTC	CASSPFPQEGPNEQFF
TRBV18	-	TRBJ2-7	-	TGTGCCAGCTCACCACTGGCGGGATTGTACGAGCAGTACTTC	CASSPLAGLYEQYF
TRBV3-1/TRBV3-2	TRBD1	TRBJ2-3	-	TGTGCCAGCAGCCAAGTAGGGGTTAGGACAGGGGTTGCAGATACGCAGTATTTT	CASSQVGVRTGVADTQYF
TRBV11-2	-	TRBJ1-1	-	TGTGCCAGCAGCTTAGGCACAGGGTTCGGTCGGACTGAAGCTTTCTTT	CASSLGTGFGRTEAFF
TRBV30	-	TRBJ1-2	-	TGTGCCTGGAGGGCCGGGGGCTACACCTTC	CAWRAGGYTF
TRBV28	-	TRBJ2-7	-	TGTGCCAGCAGCCCCGGCGGGACAGTCGCCTACGAGCAGTACTTC	CASSPGGTVAYEQYF
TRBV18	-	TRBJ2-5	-	TGTGCCAGCTCACCAGCAGGGAAGGAGACCCAGTACTTC	CASSPAGKETQYF